Each of the 18 T cell receptor beta chains below was sequenced from the same sample in a study of CD8 T cells in ankylosing spondylitis. Study-wide findings and caveats: For ankylosing spondylitis blood, a TCR beta motif of about eight highly homologous variants appeared characteristic.

What these receptors recognize is not known. TCRdb re-derived calls from the 5' RACE reads in MiXCR, one entry per CDR3 protein. The sample records 670,000 or so distinct CDR3 sequences, around 17% being singletons. Input material: blood, either unsorted or a sorted T cell fraction (not recorded which). The receptor set was obtained from a male donor with ankylosing spondylitis.

This chain uses TRBV10-3 with TRBJ2-2, with D uncertain. CDR1 and CDR2 (germline): ENHRY, SYGVKD. V lost 3 bases and J lost 3, with 8 bases in between. There are 14 residues in the CDR3. CDR3 loop: CAISELADTGELFF. DNA for the CDR3: TGTGCCATCAGTGAATTGGCTGACACCGGGGAGCTGTTTTTT.

This clonotype was picked up a small number of times. The chain joins TRBV12-3 or TRBV12-4 to TRBJ2-5; weak D call: TRBD2 (7 bases). The CDR3 totals 14 residues. V dropped 4 bases and J dropped 4 bases, with 13 bases sitting between them. The chain's CDR3 is CASSWGGGVETQYF. CDR3 bases: TGTGCCAGCAGTTGGGGGGGCGGAGTAGAGACCCAGTACTTC.

The rearrangement joins TRBV20-1 to TRBJ1-6; possible D gene TRBD1, 5 bases. Germline CDR1 DFQATT, CDR2 SNEGSKA (reference sequence). The V gene lost 2 bases and the J gene lost 0 bases, with 8 bases spanning the gap. The CDR3 spans 15 residues. The CDR3 DNA reads TGCAGTGCTAGATCGGGGGGCTCCTATAATTCACCCCTCCACTTT. Amino acid sequence: CSARSGGSYNSPLHF.

This clonotype was observed a few times. The chain links TRBV5-1 to TRBJ2-1; 9 bases match TRBD2. Trimming took 4 bases from V and 0 from J; bases not matched to a gene: 2. This CDR3 has 15 amino acids. Germline V gene data show CDR1 as SGHRS and CDR2 as YFSETQ. The CDR3 region is CASSNSGSSYNEQFF. DNA of the CDR3: TGCGCCAGCAGCAATAGCGGGAGCTCCTACAATGAGCAGTTCTTC.

This clonotype came up many times. V usage is TRBV4-1 and J usage is TRBJ1-2, with 7 bases lining up with TRBD1. Germline loops: CDR1 MGHRA, CDR2 YSYEKL. This CDR3 region has 16 residues. V lost 0 bases and J lost 4; bases outside the gene matches: 8. CDR3 nucleotide sequence: TGCGCCAGCAGCCAAGAGGGGACAGCTGTAGTCTATGGCTACACCTTC. Its translation is CASSQEGTAVVYGYTF.

The gene calls are TRBV2 and TRBJ2-1; D is undetermined. Germline V gene data show CDR1 as SNHLY and CDR2 as FYNNEI. CDR3 length equals 14 residues. The V gene lost 5 bases and the J gene lost 4 bases, with 12 bases spanning the gap. The CDR3 DNA is TGTGCCAGCAGTCAAGATACTAAGTACAATGAGCAGTTCTTC. Translated, it gives CASSQDTKYNEQFF.

This clonotype has a handful of counts. The V gene is TRBV12-3 or TRBV12-4, the J gene TRBJ1-1; D unresolved. The CDR3 runs to 14 residues. V gave up 6 bases and J gave up 8 bases, with 19 bases separating them. DNA of the CDR3: TGTGCCAGCAGCTTCGCGGCCACAATTGGGGAAGCTTTCTTT. Translation: CASSFAATIGEAFF.

The chain recombines TRBV5-1 with TRBJ2-3; the match to TRBD1 covers 7 bases. Germline CDR1 is SGHRS and CDR2 is YFSETQ. V trimming: 2 bases; J trimming: 2 bases; junction bases outside the gene matches: 8. This CDR3 is 16 amino acids long. CDR3 DNA sequence: TGCGCCAGCAGCTTACCCGGGACAGCTGTCACAGATACGCAGTATTTT. Protein product: CASSLPGTAVTDTQYF.

V gene TRBV27 combines with J gene TRBJ2-1, with 9 nucleotides matching TRBD2. The CDR3 has 15 residues. The germline V gene encodes CDR1 MNHEY and CDR2 SMNVEV (reference sequence). With 5 bases clipped from V and 3 bases from J, the junction kept 5 bases outside the gene matches. This CDR3 reads CASSQGTSNYNEQFF. CDR3 sequence (DNA): TGTGCCAGCAGTCAAGGGACTAGCAACTACAATGAGCAGTTCTTC.

There are a few counts of this clonotype. The chain couples TRBV6-2 or TRBV6-3 to TRBJ2-1, with 9 bases identical to TRBD2. V trimming: 2 bases; J trimming: 5 bases; junction bases outside the gene matches: 4. CDR1 and CDR2 from the germline V gene are MNHEY and SVGEGT. The CDR3 consists of 15 residues. The CDR3 region has the DNA TGTGCCAGCAGTTACATCTCTAGCGGGAACAATGAGCAGTTCTTC. It specifies CASSYISSGNNEQFF.

The genes are TRBV28 and TRBJ2-2; D ambiguous. Trimming removed 2 bases at V and 1 base at J, with 14 bases between. The germline CDR1 and CDR2 sequences are MDHEN and SYDVKM. The CDR3 length is 17 residues. The CDR3 here is CASSLSYVSRNTGELFF. CDR3 coding DNA: TGTGCCAGCAGTTTAAGCTATGTCAGCCGGAACACCGGGGAGCTGTTTTTT.

This clonotype was observed many times. CDR3: CASSSQGLTEAFF. The CDR3 DNA follows: TGTGCCAGCAGCTCACAGGGTCTTACTGAAGCTTTCTTT. The rearrangement links TRBV7-3 to TRBJ1-1, with D possibly TRBD1 on 6 matching bases. CDR1 is SGHTA, CDR2 FQGTGA, per germline. The CDR3 covers 13 residues. Trimming cost V 4 bases and J 5 bases, with 11 bases left between them.

Only a few counts were recorded for this clonotype. The V call is TRBV25-1, the J call TRBJ2-7; 8 bases match TRBD2. V shed 0 bases and J 2 bases; nucleotides not matched to a gene: 21. This CDR3 region has 21 residues. CDR1 is MGHDK and CDR2 is SYGVNS in the germline V gene. CDR3 sequence: CASSEYNRLLSRSGVTYEQYF. CDR3 nucleotide sequence: TGTGCCAGCAGTGAATATAATAGGCTCCTCAGCCGTAGCGGGGTTACCTACGAGCAGTACTTC.

This clonotype was seen a few times. The J gene is TRBJ2-1, the V gene TRBV9; the match to TRBD1 covers 9 bases. The CDR3 is made up of 15 amino acids. With 4 bases clipped from V and 3 bases from J, the junction kept 5 bases outside the gene matches. In germline, CDR1 is SGDLS, CDR2 YYNGEE. CDR3 loop: CASSPDRGNYNEQFF. The CDR3 bases are TGTGCCAGCAGCCCCGACAGGGGGAACTACAATGAGCAGTTCTTC.

This clonotype was observed at least ten times. The V call is TRBV4-1, the J call TRBJ1-1; tentatively, D is TRBD1 (5 bases). CDR1 and CDR2 (germline): MGHRA, YSYEKL. V was shortened by 0 bases and J by 8 bases, with 10 bases between the two germline ends. The CDR3 has 13 amino acids. CDR3 amino acids: CASSQETGWEAFF. The CDR3 DNA follows: TGCGCCAGCAGCCAAGAAACAGGTTGGGAAGCTTTCTTT.

This clonotype was recorded a few times. The CDR3 DNA is TGCGCCAGCAGCCAAGTAACCAACTTCCCCCCCAATCAGCCCCAGCATTTT. It specifies CASSQVTNFPPNQPQHF. The V and J genes are TRBV4-1 and TRBJ1-5; no definite D call. The CDR3 contains 17 residues. The ends were cut back, 1 base at V and 3 bases at J, with 16 bases in the middle. Looked up from germline, CDR1 is MGHRA and CDR2 is YSYEKL.

This chain uses TRBV6-1 with TRBJ2-7; 9 nucleotides line up with TRBD2. The germline V gene encodes CDR1 MNHNS and CDR2 SASEGT. Germline trimming cut 0 bases from V and 9 bases from J; bases unmatched to any gene: 6. This CDR3 contains 14 residues. In nucleotides, the CDR3 is TGTGCCAGCAGTGAAGCGGCGGGGGGGCCGGTGCAGTACTTC. Its translation: CASSEAAGGPVQYF.

V gene TRBV5-1 combines with J gene TRBJ1-3; TRBD1 matches 8 bases. Germline loops: CDR1 SGHRS, CDR2 YFSETQ. This CDR3 has 16 amino acids. With 3 bases clipped from V and 1 base from J, the junction kept 6 bases outside the gene matches. In DNA, the CDR3 is TGCGCCAGCAGCTCCCAGGGGGCCGAATCTGGAAACACCATATATTTT. This codes for CASSSQGAESGNTIYF.